Reported below is one T cell receptor beta chain. Its specificity is not known. These data are taken from a study of shared clonotypes between healthy human individuals. For the study at large: Each donor contributed plates that comprised three CD4 naive, three CD4 memory, two CD8 naive and one CD8 memory.

V gave up 5 bases and J gave up 3 bases, with 8 bases separating them. Germline V gene data show CDR1 as SGHRS and CDR2 as YFSETQ. This CDR3 has 13 residues. Findings and caveats of the study: Sampling covered blood only; tissue repertoires likely differ. Naive subsets, compared against memory subsets, generally had larger estimated richness values.

Execution of the assay was at deep level. Using immunoSEQ multiplex PCR, the repertoire was profiled, and TCRdb retains in-frame clones only, with some absent. The top ten clones hold roughly 0.13% of a sample with roughly 2.4 million clones, approximately 94% of them seen once. This receptor was obtained from a man between 18 and 29 years old in good health. The sample comprised naive CD4+ T cells sorted from blood. As to subset: CD45RA+ positively selected. The chain is built from TRBV5-1 and TRBJ2-2; D is unresolved. The CDR3: CASRPLDTGELFF. DNA of the CDR3: TGCGCCAGCAGGCCGCTCGACACCGGGGAGCTGTTTTTT.